The 28 T cell receptor beta chains below all came from one sample that was sequenced in a study of B cell selection in AIRE deficiency. CD4+CD127+ cells were sorted as the conventional CD4 T cells. Here immunoSEQ multiplex PCR was the method, and the copy in TCRdb shows in-frame clones only, minus some. Of fewer than 30,000 clones listed, around 97% were seen once; the top ten hold 0.2% to 0.25%. The sequenced material came from conventional CD4+ T cells sorted from PBMCs. The receptors derive from a human donor with AIRE deficiency.

CDR3: CASTRDSNQPQHF. Written as DNA, the CDR3 is TGTGCCAGCACCCGGGACAGCAATCAGCCCCAGCATTTT. This sequence joins TRBV18 and TRBJ1-5; a weak D match, TRBD1 (5 bases). The CDR3 consists of 13 residues. V was clipped by 8 bases and J by 1 base, with 9 bases between them. Germline CDR1 reads KGHSH; CDR2 reads LQKENI.

This clone was seen once. This chain connects TRBV28 to TRBJ2-3; possibly TRBD2 for D (6 bases). The V and J ends lost 7 bases and 3 bases respectively, with 11 bases between them. The CDR3 length is 13 residues. CDR1 and CDR2 from the germline V gene are MDHEN and SYDVKM. The CDR3, as DNA: TGTGCCAGCAACTGGGGGGATACAGATACGCAGTATTTT. Protein product: CASNWGDTDTQYF. Supplemented by reference TRBV28 and TRBJ2-3, the full variable domain reads DVKVTQSSRYLVKRTGEKVFLECVQDMDHENMFWYRQDPGLGLRLIYFSYDVKMKEKGDIPEGYSVSREKKERFSLILESASTNQTSMYLCASNWGDTDTQYFGPGTRLTVL.

V gene TRBV28 combines with J gene TRBJ1-2, with 9 bases fitting TRBD1. This CDR3 comprises 15 residues. With 5 bases clipped from V and 7 bases from J, the junction kept 11 bases outside the gene matches. Looked up from germline, CDR1 is MDHEN and CDR2 is SYDVKM. CDR3 residues: CASSLTGTGLGGYTF. The CDR3 nucleotides read TGTGCCAGCAGTCTAACCGGGACAGGGTTGGGTGGCTACACCTTC.

The chain couples TRBV7-7 to TRBJ2-1; 8 bases match TRBD1. Germline V gene sequence: CDR1 SSHAT, CDR2 FNYEAQ (reference sequence). CDR3 length: 15 residues. The trim removed 0 bases at V and 5 bases at J, leaving 3 bases unmatched. The CDR3: CASSLAPGGHNEQFF. The CDR3 DNA reads as TGTGCCAGCAGCTTAGCGCCAGGGGGCCACAATGAGCAGTTCTTC.

The rearrangement joins TRBV7-2 to TRBJ1-1, with 11 nucleotides matching TRBD1. The V segment lost 5 bases and the J segment 4 bases; nucleotides outside the gene matches: 6. Germline-derived CDR1 and CDR2 are SGHTA and FQGNSA. The CDR3 consists of 15 residues. CDR3 region: CASSQTGTGGTEAFF. The CDR3 DNA reads TGTGCCAGCAGCCAAACCGGGACAGGGGGCACTGAAGCTTTCTTT.

The chain couples TRBV7-9 to TRBJ1-4, with TRBD1 identical over 8 bases. The CDR3 spans 15 residues. J was trimmed by 11 bases and V by 6 bases; bases with no gene match: 14. Germline CDR1 reads SEHNR; CDR2 reads FQNEAQ (reference sequence). The CDR3 sequence is CASRHYKADREKLFF. The CDR3 DNA reads TGTGCCAGCAGGCATTACAAGGCGGACAGGGAGAAACTGTTTTTT.

V gene TRBV6-1 combines with J gene TRBJ2-7, with 9 positions matching TRBD1. Germline CDR1 reads MNHNS; CDR2 reads SASEGT. The CDR3 has 14 amino acids. The V gene end was trimmed by 6 bases and the J gene end by 0 bases; junction bases not matched to a gene: 3. CDR3 sequence: CASSRDRASYEQYF. In DNA, the CDR3 is TGTGCCAGCAGCCGGGACAGGGCCTCCTACGAGCAGTACTTC.

This sequence joins TRBV6-4 and TRBJ2-1, with no clear D. The length of the CDR3 is 14 residues. Germline CDR1 and CDR2: MRHNA and SNTAGT. The V end was cut by 4 bases, the J end by 7 bases, with 14 bases between. The CDR3 DNA is TGTGCCAGCAGTGCGGCAGGCTTGGGGAATGAGCAGTTCTTC. It translates to CASSAAGLGNEQFF.

The chain employs TRBV5-8 and TRBJ1-2, with TRBD1 matching over 11 bases. CDR1 is SGHTS, CDR2 YDEGEE, per germline. The V segment lost 2 bases and the J segment 4 bases; nucleotides outside the gene matches: 10. CDR3 length equals 17 residues. CDR3 in amino acids: CASSFNPGTGGPYGYTF. In DNA form, the CDR3 reads TGTGCCAGCAGCTTTAACCCCGGGACAGGGGGGCCCTATGGCTACACCTTC.

V usage is TRBV19 and J usage is TRBJ2-3, with 8 positions matching TRBD2. The junction had 6 bases not matched to a gene; V was cut back by 5 bases and J by 2 bases. This CDR3 is built from 15 residues. Germline V gene data show CDR1 as LNHDA and CDR2 as SQIVND (reference sequence). CDR3 DNA sequence: TGTGCCAGTAGTTCGGGACTAGTTCCCACAGATACGCAGTATTTT. This sequence encodes CASSSGLVPTDTQYF.

The rearrangement joins TRBV28 to TRBJ2-6, with D tentatively TRBD1 (5 bases). The length of the CDR3 is 17 residues. V lost 5 bases, J lost 2 bases, and 16 bases lay in between. Germline V gives CDR1 MDHEN, CDR2 SYDVKM. For the CDR3, the DNA is TGTGCCAGCAGTGCCCCCAGGGCTTTGACTGGGGCCAACGTCCTGACTTTC. It is translated as CASSAPRALTGANVLTF.

J is TRBJ2-1 and V is TRBV4-2; tentatively, D is TRBD2 (6 bases). Trimming took off 4 bases at V and 8 bases at J, with 21 bases between the two ends. The germline CDR1 and CDR2 sequences are LGHNA and YNFKEQ. The CDR3 is 16 residues long. The CDR3 reads CASSPTRTPGGHEQFF. CDR3 DNA: TGTGCCAGCAGCCCCACTCGGACCCCCGGAGGGCATGAGCAGTTCTTC.

The V and J genes are TRBV2 and TRBJ2-7, with 7 bases aligning to TRBD2. The CDR3 runs 14 residues. V lost 6 bases to trimming and J lost 2 bases; unmatched junction nucleotides: 7. Germline values: CDR1 SNHLY, CDR2 FYNNEI. The CDR3 sequence is CASSIAGPPYEQYF. The DNA of the CDR3 is TGTGCCAGCAGCATAGCGGGTCCGCCCTACGAGCAGTACTTC.

The rearrangement links TRBV2 to TRBJ2-3; 8 bases agree with TRBD2. V lost 5 bases, J lost 2 bases, and 3 bases stayed unmatched. This CDR3 has 14 amino acids. The V gene's germline CDR1 is SNHLY and CDR2 FYNNEI. CDR3 loop: CASSSGSDTDTQYF. In nucleotides, the CDR3 is TGTGCCAGCAGTAGCGGGAGTGACACAGATACGCAGTATTTT.

The CDR3 reads CASSLTRTKDSYNEQFF. CDR3 DNA sequence: TGTGCCAGCAGCTTAACGCGGACTAAGGACTCCTACAATGAGCAGTTCTTC. V usage is TRBV7-3 and J usage is TRBJ2-1, with a weak D call TRBD2 (6 bases). The germline gives CDR1 SGHTA, CDR2 FQGTGA. V lost 0 bases to trimming and J lost 0 bases, with 12 bases between them. The CDR3 length is 17 residues.

The chain is built from TRBV27 and TRBJ2-7; D is perhaps TRBD2 (5 bases). V was cut by 9 bases and J by 0 bases, with 12 bases left in between. Germline-derived CDR1 and CDR2 are MNHEY and SMNVEV (reference sequence). This CDR3 is built from 13 residues. The CDR3 reads CASLWEYSYEQYF. The CDR3 coding sequence is TGTGCCAGTCTGTGGGAGTACTCCTACGAGCAGTACTTC.

This sequence joins TRBV19 and TRBJ1-5; the D gene is possibly TRBD1 (5 bases). The CDR3 runs 16 residues. CDR1 and CDR2 from the germline V gene are LNHDA and SQIVND (reference sequence). Trimming shortened V by 3 bases and J by 0 bases, and 12 bases separated the two germline ends. DNA of the CDR3: TGTGCCAGTAGTATGGGGGGATCGTATAGCAATCAGCCCCAGCATTTT. It specifies CASSMGGSYSNQPQHF.

The CDR3, as DNA: TGTGCCAGCAGTTTGGCCGACAGGGCGCTCAATTCACCCCTCCACTTT. Amino acids: CASSLADRALNSPLHF. This chain links TRBV28 with TRBJ1-6, with TRBD1 matching over 7 bases. The trim removed 3 bases at V and 7 bases at J, leaving 9 bases unmatched. Germline CDR1 is MDHEN and CDR2 is SYDVKM. CDR3 length: 16 residues.

The chain combines TRBV7-9 with TRBJ2-2; the match to TRBD2 covers 10 bases. The CDR3 contains 14 residues. The germline V gene has CDR1 SEHNR and CDR2 FQNEAQ (reference sequence). Trimming cost V 11 bases and J 6 bases; bases outside gene matches: 9. CDR3 DNA: TGTGCCTCTCCAGCGGGAGGGGCGGCCGGGGAGCTGTTTTTT. It is translated as CASPAGGAAGELFF. The complete variable domain, with remaining parts taken from reference TRBV7-9 and TRBJ2-2, reads DTGVSQNPRHKITKRGQNVTFRCDPISEHNRLYWYRQTLGQGPEFLTYFQNEAQLEKSRLLSDRFSAERPKGSFSTLEIQRTEQGDSAMYLCASPAGGAAGELFFGEGSRLTVL.

The chain combines TRBV5-1 with TRBJ2-2; TRBD2 might be the D (6 bases). V was clipped by 2 bases and J by 2 bases, with 13 bases between them. Germline V gene lookup returns CDR1 SGHRS and CDR2 YFSETQ. This CDR3 has 16 amino acids. CDR3 in amino acids: CASSFMASANTGELFF. CDR3 bases: TGCGCCAGCAGCTTCATGGCTAGCGCTAACACCGGGGAGCTGTTTTTT.

The chain carries TRBV4-3 and TRBJ2-2; D might be TRBD2 (5 bases). Looked up from germline, CDR1 is LGHNA and CDR2 is YSLEER. The CDR3 runs to 15 residues. Trimming cost V 1 base and J 9 bases, with 15 bases left between them. CDR3 nucleotide sequence: TGCGCCAGCAGCCAAGGGATTAGCGTTACCCGGGAGCTGTTTTTT. This encodes CASSQGISVTRELFF.

The rearrangement joins TRBV6-1 to TRBJ2-5; D may match TRBD1 or TRBD2 (5 bases each). Trimming cost V 5 bases and J 1 base, with 14 bases left between them. Germline values: CDR1 MNHNS, CDR2 SASEGT. The CDR3 length is 15 residues. The CDR3 DNA is TGTGCCAGCAGTCCACCACCGGGACCCCAAGAGACCCAGTACTTC. This encodes CASSPPPGPQETQYF.

The CDR3 DNA is TGTGCCAGCAGCTTAAGTGGGGAGTCCTACAATGAGCAGTTCTTC. It encodes CASSLSGESYNEQFF. The genes are TRBV7-3 and TRBJ2-1; a weak D match, TRBD2 (5 bases). The V gene's germline CDR1 is SGHTA and CDR2 FQGTGA. Trimming took off 1 base at V and 1 base at J, with 8 bases between the two ends. The CDR3 length is 15 residues.

The chain couples TRBV10-1 to TRBJ1-4; TRBD1 matches at 10 bases. The CDR3 has 16 residues. The V gene's germline CDR1 is WNHNN and CDR2 SYGVQD (reference sequence). V gave up 7 bases and J gave up 3 bases; unmatched junction bases: 8. The CDR3 DNA reads TGCGCCAGCAAGAGACAGGGGGCGCGATCTAATGAAAAACTGTTTTTT. Protein product: CASKRQGARSNEKLFF.

This clone was picked up a small number of times. The V gene is TRBV11-2, the J gene TRBJ2-7, with D unresolved. V lost 8 bases, J lost 6 bases, and 17 bases lay in between. The germline CDR1 and CDR2 sequences are SGHAT and FQNNGV. The CDR3 loop spans 13 amino acids. The CDR3 DNA is TGTGCCAGCGGAAAGGACCCGCCAGGCGAGCAGTACTTC. It codes for CASGKDPPGEQYF. Drawing the rest from reference TRBV11-2 and TRBJ2-7, the complete variable domain is EAGVAQSPRYKIIEKRQSVAFWCNPISGHATLYWYQQILGQGPKLLIQFQNNGVVDDSQLPKDRFSAERLKGVDSTLKIQPAKLEDSAVYLCASGKDPPGEQYFGPGTRLTVT.

This clone is a singleton in its sample. V usage is TRBV28 and J usage is TRBJ2-7; a possible D gene is TRBD1 (6 bases). Germline CDR1 and CDR2: MDHEN and SYDVKM. CDR3 length: 14 amino acids. The ends were cut back, 5 bases at V and 5 bases at J, with 16 bases in the middle. The CDR3 bases are TGTGCCAGCAGTCCTTATTCGTGGGACAACGAGCAGTACTTC. Its protein is CASSPYSWDNEQYF.

This sequence joins TRBV5-4 and TRBJ1-1; possible D gene TRBD1, 5 bases. The CDR3 length is 15 residues. The germline CDR1 and CDR2 sequences are SGHNT and YYREEE (reference sequence). Trimming pared 2 bases from V and 1 base from J, leaving 12 bases between. CDR3 sequence reads: CASSFGGPSNTEAFF. CDR3 DNA: TGTGCCAGCAGCTTTGGGGGACCTTCGAACACTGAAGCTTTCTTT.

The chain carries TRBV7-3 and TRBJ1-2; the match to TRBD1 covers 7 bases. The CDR3 totals 15 residues. Trimming removed 6 bases from V and 3 bases from J; junction bases left unmatched: 10. The germline V gene has CDR1 SGHTA and CDR2 FQGTGA. CDR3: CASSPTGARDYGYTF. In DNA, the CDR3 is TGTGCCAGCAGTCCTACAGGGGCGAGGGACTATGGCTACACCTTC.